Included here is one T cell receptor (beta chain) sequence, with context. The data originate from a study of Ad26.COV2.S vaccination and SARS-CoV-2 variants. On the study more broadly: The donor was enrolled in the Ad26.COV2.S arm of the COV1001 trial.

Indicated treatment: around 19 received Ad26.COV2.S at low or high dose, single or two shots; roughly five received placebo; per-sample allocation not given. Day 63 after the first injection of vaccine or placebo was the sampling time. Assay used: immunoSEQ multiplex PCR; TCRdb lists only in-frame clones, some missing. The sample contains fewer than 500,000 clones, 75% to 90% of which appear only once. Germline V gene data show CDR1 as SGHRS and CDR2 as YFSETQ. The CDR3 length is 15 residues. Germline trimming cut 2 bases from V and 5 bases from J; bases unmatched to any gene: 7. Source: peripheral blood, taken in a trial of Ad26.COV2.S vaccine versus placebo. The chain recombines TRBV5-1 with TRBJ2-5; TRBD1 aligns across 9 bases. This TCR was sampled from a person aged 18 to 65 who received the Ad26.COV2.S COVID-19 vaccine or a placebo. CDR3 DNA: TGCGCCAGCAGCTTCCTGACAGGGGGAGTGGAGACCCAGTACTTC. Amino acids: CASSFLTGGVETQYF.